The next 20 T cell receptor beta chains were all read from a single sample in a study of blood T cell repertoires in COVID-19. Method: immunoSEQ multiplex PCR; TCRdb's copy keeps in-frame clones and lacks some. The sample records tens of thousands of clones, about nine tenths being singletons. The sample taken for sequencing was peripheral blood. These receptors were taken from a woman in her forties or fifties in a cohort sampled during active COVID-19.

V is TRBV15 and J is TRBJ1-2, with 8 nucleotides matching TRBD1. With 5 bases clipped from V and 6 bases from J, the junction kept 5 bases outside the gene matches. The CDR3 contains 13 residues. The germline V gene has CDR1 LNHNV and CDR2 YYDKDF (reference sequence). The CDR3 reads CATSEGRGHGYTF. CDR3 nucleotide sequence: TGTGCCACCAGCGAGGGCAGGGGGCATGGCTACACCTTC. Drawing the rest from reference TRBV15 and TRBJ1-2, the complete variable domain is DAMVIQNPRYQVTQFGKPVTLSCSQTLNHNVMYWYQQKSSQAPKLLFHYYDKDFNNEADTPDNFQSRRPNTSFCFLDIRSPGLGDTAMYLCATSEGRGHGYTFGSGTRLTVV.

The V call is TRBV12-3 or TRBV12-4, the J call TRBJ1-2, with D unclear. This CDR3 has 12 residues. Trimming left V 5 bases short and J 4 bases short, with 8 bases between. The CDR3 loop reads CASSPERYGYTF. The CDR3 nucleotides read TGTGCCAGCAGTCCTGAGCGCTATGGCTACACCTTC.

The J gene is TRBJ1-5, the V gene TRBV16, with TRBD1 matching over 7 bases. The germline V gene encodes CDR1 KGHSY and CDR2 FQNENV. The ends lost 2 bases at V and 5 bases at J; junction bases unmatched: 12. The CDR3 loop spans 17 amino acids. CDR3 in amino acids: CASSQNPPDRSYQPQHF. The CDR3 DNA is TGTGCCAGCAGCCAAAACCCTCCGGACAGGTCTTATCAGCCCCAGCATTTT.

A single count supports this clone. The chain has TRBV9 and TRBJ2-1; 14 nucleotides agree with TRBD2. The CDR3 has 14 amino acids. V shed 7 bases, J shed 8 bases, and the junction held 5 bases outside the gene matches. The germline V gene has CDR1 SGDLS and CDR2 YYNGEE. CDR3 DNA: TGTGCCAGCGGCCCGGGACTAGCGGGGGATGAGCAGTTCTTC. It codes for CASGPGLAGDEQFF.

V is TRBV9 and J is TRBJ2-1; 15 bases are shared with TRBD2. J lost 11 bases, V lost 4 bases, and 7 bases had no gene match. Germline V gives CDR1 SGDLS, CDR2 YYNGEE. The length of the CDR3 is 15 residues. The chain's CDR3 is CASSPRGTSGGKQFF. For the CDR3, the DNA is TGTGCCAGCAGCCCCCGGGGGACTAGCGGGGGGAAGCAGTTCTTC.

The V and J genes are TRBV18 and TRBJ1-3, with 7 nucleotides matching TRBD1. This CDR3 region has 17 residues. The trim removed 3 bases at V and 0 bases at J, leaving 8 bases unmatched. CDR1 and CDR2 (germline): KGHSH, LQKENI. The CDR3 reads CASSPVHGDSSGNTIYF. The DNA of the CDR3 is TGTGCCAGCTCACCTGTCCATGGGGACAGCTCTGGAAACACCATATATTTT. Looking up the rest from reference TRBV18 and TRBJ1-3 gives the full variable domain: NAGVMQNPRHLVRRRGQEARLRCSPMKGHSHVYWYRQLPEEGLKFMVYLQKENIIDESGMPKERFSAEFPKEGPSILRIQQVVRGDSAAYFCASSPVHGDSSGNTIYFGEGSWLTVV.

This chain joins TRBV5-4 and TRBJ1-1; D not certain. The germline V gene has CDR1 SGHNT and CDR2 YYREEE (reference sequence). V lost 2 bases to trimming and J lost 1 base, with 9 bases between them. There are 14 residues in the CDR3. Written as DNA, the CDR3 is TGTGCCAGCAGCTTTCTACAGAGGAACACTGAAGCTTTCTTT. This gives the protein CASSFLQRNTEAFF. Full variable domain (rest looked up from reference TRBV5-4 and TRBJ1-1): ETGVTQSPTHLIKTRGQQVTLRCSSQSGHNTVSWYQQALGQGPQFIFQYYREEENGRGNFPPRFSGLQFPNYSSELNVNALELDDSALYLCASSFLQRNTEAFFGQGTRLTVV.

This clone was detected only once. The chain combines TRBV25-1 with TRBJ2-3, with no clear D. This CDR3 has 13 residues. Germline-derived CDR1 and CDR2 are MGHDK and SYGVNS. The V and J ends lost 5 bases and 4 bases respectively, with 10 bases between them. The CDR3 sequence: CASSTSRADTQYF. For the CDR3, the DNA is TGTGCCAGCAGTACTTCAAGAGCAGATACGCAGTATTTT.

J is TRBJ2-7 and V is TRBV19; 11 nucleotides match TRBD1. Germline loops: CDR1 LNHDA, CDR2 SQIVND (reference sequence). V dropped 10 bases and J dropped 6; count of bases not matched to a gene: 8. This CDR3 has 13 amino acids. The CDR3 coding sequence is TGTGCCACCTCCGGGACAGGGGGAGGCGAGCAGTACTTC. This sequence encodes CATSGTGGGEQYF.

The chain's CDR3 is CASMEGDEQYF. CDR3 bases: TGTGCCAGCATGGAAGGGGACGAGCAGTACTTC. The chain combines TRBV2 with TRBJ2-7; D perhaps matches TRBD1 (5 bases). The CDR3 totals 11 residues. Germline CDR1 reads SNHLY; CDR2 reads FYNNEI. Deletions cut 7 bases from V and 5 bases from J, with 9 bases between.

The J gene is TRBJ1-2, the V gene TRBV29-1, with 8 bases lining up with TRBD1. Trimming removed 4 bases from V and 7 bases from J; junction bases left unmatched: 8. This CDR3 region has 13 residues. Germline-derived CDR1 and CDR2 are SQVTM and ANQGSEA. CDR3 sequence: CSVGAGGHGGYTF. The CDR3 nucleotides are TGCAGCGTTGGGGCAGGGGGCCATGGTGGCTACACCTTC.

V is TRBV4-1 and J is TRBJ2-7, with D perhaps matching TRBD1 (5 bases). In germline, CDR1 is MGHRA, CDR2 YSYEKL. CDR3 length equals 15 residues. V dropped 0 bases and J dropped 4 bases, with 13 bases sitting between them. In DNA form, the CDR3 reads TGCGCCAGCAGCCAAGAGGCAGGGTTATCTTACGAGCAGTACTTC. Translation gives CASSQEAGLSYEQYF.

The chain joins TRBV28 to TRBJ1-5; 12 nucleotides align to TRBD1. The ends lost 5 bases at V and 6 bases at J; junction bases unmatched: 8. Per the germline V gene, CDR1 is MDHEN and CDR2 is SYDVKM. There are 16 residues in the CDR3. DNA for the CDR3: TGTGCCAGCAGTACCCCGGGACAGGGGGCCGTTCAGCCCCAGCATTTT. Its protein product is CASSTPGQGAVQPQHF.

The chain couples TRBV13 to TRBJ2-1; TRBD2 aligns across 14 bases. The germline CDR1 and CDR2 sequences are PRHDT and FYEKMQ (reference sequence). The CDR3 is made up of 18 amino acids. V was pared by 3 bases and J by 8 bases, with 12 bases of the junction left unmatched. CDR3 nucleotide sequence: TGTGCCAGCAGCTTGATAGAGACTAGCGGGGGGGCACGGGATGAGCAGTTCTTC. It codes for CASSLIETSGGARDEQFF.

The rearrangement links TRBV29-1 to TRBJ1-1; 10 bases line up with TRBD1. V shed 7 bases, J shed 2 bases, and the junction held 7 bases outside the gene matches. The length of the CDR3 is 14 residues. Germline V gives CDR1 SQVTM, CDR2 ANQGSEA. CDR3 sequence (DNA): TGCAGCGGCAGCCGACAGGGGGCAAACACTGAAGCTTTCTTT. Encoded protein: CSGSRQGANTEAFF.

This clone has only one observation. The gene calls are TRBV5-1 and TRBJ1-1; D ambiguous. The CDR3 extends over 13 amino acids. V dropped 0 bases and J dropped 4 bases, with 7 bases sitting between them. Looked up from germline, CDR1 is SGHRS and CDR2 is YFSETQ. This chain's CDR3 is CASSLAVRTEAFF. Written as DNA, the CDR3 is TGCGCCAGCAGCTTGGCGGTCCGCACTGAAGCTTTCTTT. The variable domain in full, completed from reference TRBV5-1 and TRBJ1-1, reads KAGVTQTPRYLIKTRGQQVTLSCSPISGHRSVSWYQQTPGQGLQFLFEYFSETQRNKGNFPGRFSGRQFSNSRSEMNVSTLELGDSALYLCASSLAVRTEAFFGQGTRLTVV.

The chain combines TRBV29-1 with TRBJ2-5, with D possibly matching TRBD2 (7 bases). Germline V gene data show CDR1 as SQVTM and CDR2 as ANQGSEA. The CDR3 is 13 residues long. V lost 7 bases, J lost 0 bases, and 12 bases lay in between. The chain's CDR3 is CSAGGAHQETQYF. The CDR3 bases are TGCAGCGCTGGGGGGGCACACCAAGAGACCCAGTACTTC.

This sequence joins TRBV15 and TRBJ2-3, with a tentative D call TRBD1 (5 bases). V lost 0 bases, J lost 6 bases, and 16 bases lay in between. The CDR3 has 16 amino acids. Per the germline V gene, CDR1 is LNHNV and CDR2 is YYDKDF (reference sequence). CDR3 region: CATSREGPPEVDTQYF. DNA of the CDR3: TGTGCCACCAGCAGAGAGGGGCCACCTGAGGTGGATACGCAGTATTTT.

The rearrangement uses TRBV9 and TRBJ2-3, with D maybe TRBD2 (6 bases). This CDR3 has 14 amino acids. Germline CDR1 reads SGDLS; CDR2 reads YYNGEE. V lost 1 base and J lost 3, with 9 bases in between. CDR3 residues: CASSVSGSTDTQYF. CDR3 DNA sequence: TGTGCCAGCAGCGTATCCGGGAGTACAGATACGCAGTATTTT.

The chain uses TRBV7-3 and TRBJ2-3, with D hard to call. Germline V gene sequence: CDR1 SGHTA, CDR2 FQGTGA. Trimming stripped 2 bases from V and 0 bases from J, with 6 bases between. CDR3 length equals 14 residues. CDR3 nucleotide sequence: TGTGCCAGCAGCTTATACAGAAGCACAGATACGCAGTATTTT. Translating it yields CASSLYRSTDTQYF.